This TCR beta chain was identified in a study of Ad26.COV2.S vaccination and SARS-CoV-2 variants. Sequenced by immunoSEQ multiplex PCR; TCRdb stores in-frame clones only, minus some. The sample has 43,000 or so clones; roughly 84% are singletons. Study-wide results and caveats: Higher spike-specific TCR breadth was found in vaccine recipients than in placebo recipients. Post-vaccination spike-specific CD8+ and CD4+ T cell responses reportedly had substantial breadth.

Looked up from germline, CDR1 is MNHEY and CDR2 is SVGEGT. V lost 5 bases, J lost 5 bases, and 33 bases lay in between. The CDR3 has 20 amino acids. About this clone: Its antigen is as yet unknown.

Sequencing was performed on peripheral blood, taken after recovery from COVID-19. This chain uses TRBV6-2 or TRBV6-3 with TRBJ1-2; possibly TRBD1 for D (5 bases). The clonotype originates from a human donor who had recovered from COVID-19. Here the CDR3 DNA reads TGTGCCAGCAGTCCCGCTCCCATGGGACTCTTTAAGGGGTTCGGATATGGCTACACCTTC. Translation: CASSPAPMGLFKGFGYGYTF.